A single sample gave rise to the 22 T cell receptor beta chains below, sequenced in a study of identical twins. TCRdb re-called the 5' RACE reads through MiXCR, storing one row per CDR3 protein. The data hold 300,000 to 400,000 distinct CDR3 sequences, with more than 9% observed a single time. This sample also belongs to another study, concerning yellow fever vaccine responses in identical twins.

The sample comprised CD8+ T cells sorted from blood. The source of these receptors is a woman in her late teens or twenties in good health.

This rearrangement joins TRBV9 to TRBJ1-2, with D perhaps matching TRBD1 (5 bases). Between the trimmed V and J ends, which lost 3 bases and 10 bases, there was a span of 7 bases. CDR1 SGDLS and CDR2 YYNGEE come from the germline V gene. This CDR3 has 10 residues. The CDR3 nucleotides are TGTGCCAGCAGCGGCAGGGACTACACCTTC. Amino acid sequence: CASSGRDYTF.

There are many counts of this clonotype. This chain joins TRBV6-5 and TRBJ1-1; 8 bases are shared with TRBD1. This CDR3 contains 14 residues. V shed 2 bases, J shed 3 bases, and the junction held 2 bases outside the gene matches. Germline values: CDR1 MNHEY, CDR2 SVGAGI. The CDR3: CASSYGTGHTEAFF. The CDR3 region has the DNA TGTGCCAGCAGTTACGGGACAGGACACACTGAAGCTTTCTTT.

The sample holds a few counts of this clonotype. The chain uses TRBV11-1 and TRBJ2-1; 10 nucleotides align to TRBD2. This CDR3 has 17 residues. J was trimmed by 8 bases and V by 0 bases; bases with no gene match: 10. Germline loops: CDR1 SGHAT, CDR2 FQDESV (reference sequence). The CDR3 DNA sequence: TGTGCCAGCAGCTTAGCTTATAGGCTAGCGGGAGTCGATGAGCAGTTCTTC. Amino acids: CASSLAYRLAGVDEQFF.

This chain connects TRBV7-9 to TRBJ2-7; 7 bases match TRBD1. The V and J ends lost 1 base and 2 bases, in that order; junction bases with no gene match: 8. The V gene's germline CDR1 is SEHNR and CDR2 FQNEAQ (reference sequence). The length of the CDR3 is 16 residues. The CDR3 bases are TGTGCCAGCAGCTTAGAAACTGGGACAGATCCCTACGAGCAGTACGTC. This translates into CASSLETGTDPYEQYV.

This clonotype was recorded a few times. V usage is TRBV20-1 and J usage is TRBJ2-1; the D gene is possibly TRBD1 (6 bases). This CDR3 spans 14 amino acids. Deletions cut 5 bases from V and 0 bases from J, with 11 bases between. Germline lookup yields CDR1 DFQATT and CDR2 SNEGSKA (reference sequence). The CDR3 DNA follows: TGCAGTGCTGGACAGCACTACTCCTACAATGAGCAGTTCTTC. Translated: CSAGQHYSYNEQFF.

This clonotype was counted a few times. This sequence joins TRBV27 and TRBJ2-5, with 8 bases fitting TRBD1. V lost 5 bases to trimming and J lost 3 bases; unmatched junction nucleotides: 5. CDR3 length: 14 residues. CDR1 and CDR2 (germline): MNHEY, SMNVEV (reference sequence). The CDR3 DNA reads as TGTGCCAGCAGTAGAGGGGGACAGGAAGAGACCCAGTACTTC. Its translation is CASSRGGQEETQYF.

This clonotype turned up a few times. Written as DNA, the CDR3 is TGTGCCAGCAGTGAATACAGGGGATACAATGAGCAGTTCTTC. This translates into CASSEYRGYNEQFF. The chain joins TRBV6-1 to TRBJ2-1; the match to TRBD1 covers 7 bases. The CDR3 is 14 amino acids. Per germline, CDR1 MNHNS and CDR2 SASEGT. J gave up 4 bases and V 2 bases, and 2 bases lay outside the gene matches.

This clonotype was seen a handful of times. The chain is built from TRBV20-1 and TRBJ2-2, with D maybe TRBD2 (6 bases). V lost 6 bases to trimming and J lost 1 base, with 9 bases between them. This CDR3 is 13 amino acids long. CDR1 and CDR2 from the germline V gene are DFQATT and SNEGSKA (reference sequence). The CDR3 loop reads CSAWDWNTGELFF. CDR3 DNA sequence: TGCAGTGCATGGGACTGGAACACCGGGGAGCTGTTTTTT.

The chain uses TRBV7-2 and TRBJ2-1, with 12 nucleotides matching TRBD2. This CDR3 spans 16 amino acids. Germline V gene data show CDR1 as SGHTA and CDR2 as FQGNSA. Trimming removed 5 bases from V and 8 bases from J; junction bases left unmatched: 10. CDR3 sequence (DNA): TGTGCCAGCAGCATACTAGCGGGAGGATTAAGGTATGAGCAGTTCTTC. This translates into CASSILAGGLRYEQFF.

This clonotype was observed a handful of times. This chain connects TRBV5-1 to TRBJ1-1, with D hard to call. Germline V lookup: CDR1 SGHRS, CDR2 YFSETQ. Trimming shortened V by 0 bases and J by 2 bases, and 11 bases separated the two germline ends. This CDR3 has 15 residues. Written as DNA, the CDR3 is TGCGCCAGCAGCTTGGCGAGGCAGATTAACACTGAAGCTTTCTTT. Its protein product is CASSLARQINTEAFF.

The chain is built from TRBV29-1 and TRBJ1-2; D is ambiguous. With 4 bases removed from V and 0 bases from J, the gap between germline ends came to 6 bases. The CDR3 spans 12 residues. Germline V gives CDR1 SQVTM, CDR2 ANQGSEA. The CDR3 region has the DNA TGCAGCGTTGGACGGACTAACTATGGCTACACCTTC. Protein sequence: CSVGRTNYGYTF.

This rearrangement joins TRBV7-6 to TRBJ2-3; TRBD2 agrees at 13 bases. V was clipped by 3 bases and J by 6 bases; unmatched bases: 9. The CDR3 is 17 amino acids. CDR1 and CDR2 from the germline V gene are SGHVS and FNYEAQ. CDR3 sequence (DNA): TGTGCCAGCAGCTTTCGAGGACTAGCGGGGGAGTTTGATACGCAGTATTTT. Encoded protein: CASSFRGLAGEFDTQYF.

The rearrangement uses TRBV10-2 and TRBJ2-5, with TRBD1 as a possible D gene (7 bases). V shed 7 bases and J shed 5 bases, with 20 bases lying between them. This CDR3 has 15 amino acids. Looked up from germline, CDR1 is WSHSY and CDR2 is SAAADI. CDR3 in DNA: TGCGCCAGCAACCCCGGAGGGGGCCAGGGGGAGACCCAGTACTTC. Translating gives CASNPGGGQGETQYF.

As DNA, the CDR3 is TGTGCCAGCAGACCGCGACTAGCGGGAGGAATAGATACGCAGTATTTT. It specifies CASRPRLAGGIDTQYF. The chain joins TRBV27 to TRBJ2-3, with 13 nucleotides matching TRBD2. V lost 6 bases, J lost 5 bases, and 8 bases stayed unmatched. Germline CDR1 is MNHEY and CDR2 is SMNVEV (reference sequence). The CDR3 is 16 residues long.

This clonotype was recorded a few times. The CDR3 is CSARDPEEGPDTQYF. CDR3 nucleotides: TGCAGTGCTAGGGACCCCGAGGAGGGGCCAGATACGCAGTATTTT. V usage is TRBV20-1 and J usage is TRBJ2-3; D perhaps matches TRBD2 (6 bases). Germline V CDR1 and CDR2: DFQATT, SNEGSKA (reference sequence). Trimming removed 3 bases from V and 4 bases from J, with 17 bases in between. The CDR3 length is 15 residues.

Only a few counts were recorded for this clonotype. V usage is TRBV5-1 and J usage is TRBJ2-1; TRBD1 matches 12 bases. V lost 0 bases to trimming and J lost 4 bases; unmatched junction nucleotides: 14. CDR1 is SGHRS and CDR2 is YFSETQ in the germline V gene. The length of the CDR3 is 20 residues. This CDR3 reads CASSLALGTGGGKTYNEQFF. For the CDR3, the DNA is TGCGCCAGCAGCTTGGCCTTAGGGACAGGGGGCGGGAAGACGTACAATGAGCAGTTCTTC.

The genes are TRBV13 and TRBJ2-5; no definite D call. V was shortened by 5 bases and J by 5 bases, with 15 bases between the two germline ends. Germline V gene lookup returns CDR1 PRHDT and CDR2 FYEKMQ (reference sequence). The length of the CDR3 is 14 residues. The CDR3: CASSARGRSETQYF. CDR3 bases: TGTGCCAGCAGCGCTCGAGGCAGGTCGGAGACCCAGTACTTC. The variable domain in full, with the rest retrieved from reference TRBV13 and TRBJ2-5, is AAGVIQSPRHLIKEKRETATLKCYPIPRHDTVYWYQQGPGQDPQFLISFYEKMQSDKGSIPDRFSAQQFSDYHSELNMSSLELGDSALYFCASSARGRSETQYFGPGTRLLVL.

The sample holds many counts of this clonotype. V and J are TRBV4-1 and TRBJ2-1; 7 nucleotides match TRBD2. The CDR3 is 17 residues long. The V gene end was trimmed by 1 base and the J gene end by 2 bases; junction bases not matched to a gene: 8. Per the germline V gene, CDR1 is MGHRA and CDR2 is YSYEKL. The CDR3 sequence is CASSQAGTIGTYNEQFF. Here the CDR3 DNA reads TGCGCCAGCAGCCAAGCAGGGACTATCGGAACCTACAATGAGCAGTTCTTC.

This clonotype showed up many times. The chain couples TRBV7-9 to TRBJ1-1; D remains ambiguous. V lost 4 bases and J 1 base, leaving 13 bases between the germline ends. This CDR3 comprises 15 residues. Germline V gene data show CDR1 as SEHNR and CDR2 as FQNEAQ (reference sequence). DNA for the CDR3: TGTGCCAGCAGCTCAGGAGTCTCTTCGAACACTGAAGCTTTCTTT. Amino acids: CASSSGVSSNTEAFF.

The sample holds a few counts of this clonotype. The genes are TRBV7-2 and TRBJ2-5; TRBD2 matches at 12 bases. CDR1 and CDR2 from the germline V gene are SGHTA and FQGNSA. J lost 2 bases, V lost 5 bases, and 9 bases had no gene match. CDR3 size: 17 residues. The CDR3 protein is CASSPMTSGSWQETQYF. CDR3 in DNA: TGTGCCAGCAGCCCCATGACTAGCGGGAGTTGGCAAGAGACCCAGTACTTC.

The chain is built from TRBV20-1 and TRBJ2-7, with D hard to call. Trimming removed 0 bases from V and 1 base from J, with 13 bases in between. From germline, CDR1 is DFQATT and CDR2 SNEGSKA (reference sequence). The CDR3 is 15 amino acids. The CDR3 DNA is TGCAGTGCTAGAGATGGTGCCGACACGTCCTACGAGCAGTACTTC. Residues: CSARDGADTSYEQYF.

The J gene is TRBJ2-7, the V gene TRBV7-9; 12 bases agree with TRBD2. The germline V gene encodes CDR1 SEHNR and CDR2 FQNEAQ (reference sequence). This CDR3 comprises 17 residues. With V trimmed by 5 bases and J by 4 bases, 12 bases remained unmatched. DNA for the CDR3: TGTGCCAGCAGCCCAAAGCCGACTAGCGGGAGCAGGTACGAGCAGTACTTC. This translates into CASSPKPTSGSRYEQYF.